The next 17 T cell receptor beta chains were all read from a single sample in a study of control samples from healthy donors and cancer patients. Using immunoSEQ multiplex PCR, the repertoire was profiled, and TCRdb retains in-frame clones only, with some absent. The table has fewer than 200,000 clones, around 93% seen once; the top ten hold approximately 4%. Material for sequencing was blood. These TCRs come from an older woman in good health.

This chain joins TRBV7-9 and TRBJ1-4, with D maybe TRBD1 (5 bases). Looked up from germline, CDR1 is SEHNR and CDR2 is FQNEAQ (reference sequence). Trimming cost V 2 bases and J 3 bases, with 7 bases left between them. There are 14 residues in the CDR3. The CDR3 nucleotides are TGTGCCAGCAGCTTATGGGGGTCTAATGAAAAACTGTTTTTT. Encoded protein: CASSLWGSNEKLFF.

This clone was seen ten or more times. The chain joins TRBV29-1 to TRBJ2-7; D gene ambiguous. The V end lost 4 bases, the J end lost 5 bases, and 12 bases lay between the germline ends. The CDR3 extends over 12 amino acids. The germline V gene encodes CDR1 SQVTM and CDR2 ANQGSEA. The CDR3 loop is CSVVELPNEQYF. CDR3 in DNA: TGCAGCGTTGTTGAACTCCCAAACGAGCAGTACTTC.

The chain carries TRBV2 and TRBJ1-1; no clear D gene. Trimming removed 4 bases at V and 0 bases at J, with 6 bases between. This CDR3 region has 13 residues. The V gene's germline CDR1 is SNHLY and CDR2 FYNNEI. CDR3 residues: CASSGQVNTEAFF. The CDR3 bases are TGTGCCAGCAGTGGCCAAGTGAACACTGAAGCTTTCTTT.

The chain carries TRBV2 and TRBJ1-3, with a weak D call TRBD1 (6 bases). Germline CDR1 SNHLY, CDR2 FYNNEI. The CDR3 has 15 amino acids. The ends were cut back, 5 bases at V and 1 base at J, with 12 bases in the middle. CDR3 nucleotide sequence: TGTGCCAGCAGTAGGACAGCTTCTTCTGGAAACACCATATATTTT. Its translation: CASSRTASSGNTIYF.

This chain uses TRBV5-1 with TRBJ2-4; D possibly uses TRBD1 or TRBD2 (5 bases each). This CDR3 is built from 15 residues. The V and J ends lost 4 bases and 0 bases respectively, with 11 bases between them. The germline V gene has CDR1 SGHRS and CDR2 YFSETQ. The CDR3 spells CASSLGTSAKNIQYF. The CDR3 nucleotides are TGCGCCAGCAGCCTGGGGACGTCAGCCAAAAACATTCAGTACTTC.

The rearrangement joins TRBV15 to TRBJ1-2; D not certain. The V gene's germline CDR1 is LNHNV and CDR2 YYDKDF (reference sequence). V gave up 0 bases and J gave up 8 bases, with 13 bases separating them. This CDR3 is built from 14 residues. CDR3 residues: CATSREGFIGGYTF. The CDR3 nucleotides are TGTGCCACCAGCAGAGAGGGGTTTATCGGCGGCTACACCTTC.

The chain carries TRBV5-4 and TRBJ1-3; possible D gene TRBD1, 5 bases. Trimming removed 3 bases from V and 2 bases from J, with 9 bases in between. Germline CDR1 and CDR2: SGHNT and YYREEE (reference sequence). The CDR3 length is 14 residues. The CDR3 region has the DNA TGTGCCAGCAGCTCAAGGGGTCCTGGAAACACCATATATTTT. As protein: CASSSRGPGNTIYF.

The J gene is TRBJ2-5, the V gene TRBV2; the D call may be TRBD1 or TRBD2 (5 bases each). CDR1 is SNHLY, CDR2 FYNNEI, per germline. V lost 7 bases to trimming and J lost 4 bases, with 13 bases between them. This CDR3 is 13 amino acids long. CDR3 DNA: TGTGCCAGCATAGGGACCCCCCGAGAGACCCAGTACTTC. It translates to CASIGTPRETQYF.

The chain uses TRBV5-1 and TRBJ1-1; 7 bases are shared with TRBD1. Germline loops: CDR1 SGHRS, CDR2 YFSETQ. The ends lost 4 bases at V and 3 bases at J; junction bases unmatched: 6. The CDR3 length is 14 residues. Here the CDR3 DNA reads TGCGCCAGCAGCCAAGGGGACAGTTACACTGAAGCTTTCTTT. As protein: CASSQGDSYTEAFF.

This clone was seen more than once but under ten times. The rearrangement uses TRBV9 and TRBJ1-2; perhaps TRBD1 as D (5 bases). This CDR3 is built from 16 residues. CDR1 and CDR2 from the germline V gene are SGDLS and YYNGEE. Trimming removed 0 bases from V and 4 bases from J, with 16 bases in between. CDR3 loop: CASSVAPGASGYGYTF. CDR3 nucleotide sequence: TGTGCCAGCAGCGTAGCCCCCGGGGCGTCCGGCTATGGCTACACCTTC.

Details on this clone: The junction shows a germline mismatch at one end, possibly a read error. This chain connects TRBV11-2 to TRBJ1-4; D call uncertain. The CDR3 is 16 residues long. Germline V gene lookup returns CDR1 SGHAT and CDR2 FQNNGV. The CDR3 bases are TGTGCCAGCAGCGTAGATCGGATGGGCGTGGATGAAAAACTGTTTTTT. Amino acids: CASSVDRMGVDEKLFF. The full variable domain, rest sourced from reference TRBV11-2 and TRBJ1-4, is EAGVAQSPRYKIIEKRQSVAFWCNPISGHATLYWYQQILGQGPKLLIQFQNNGVVDDSQLPKDRFSAERLKGVDSTLKIQPAKLEDSAVYLCASSVDRMGVDEKLFFGSGTQLSVL.

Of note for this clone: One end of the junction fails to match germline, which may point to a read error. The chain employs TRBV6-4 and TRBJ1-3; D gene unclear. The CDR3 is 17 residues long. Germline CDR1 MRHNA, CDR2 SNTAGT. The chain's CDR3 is CASTDRFWVSSGNTIYF. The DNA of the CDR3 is TGTGCCAGCACTGACCGTTTCTGGGTCTCCTCTGGAAACACCATATATTTT.

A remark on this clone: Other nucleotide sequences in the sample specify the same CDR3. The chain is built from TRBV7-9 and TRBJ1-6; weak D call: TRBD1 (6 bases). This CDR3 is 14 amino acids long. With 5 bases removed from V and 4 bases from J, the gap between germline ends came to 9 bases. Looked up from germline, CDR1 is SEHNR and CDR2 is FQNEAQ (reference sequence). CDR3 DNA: TGTGCCAGCAGCCAGGACAGTTATAATTCACCCCTCCACTTT. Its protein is CASSQDSYNSPLHF.

The CDR3 DNA reads TGTGCCAGCAGCCCACAGGGGGCGATGGGTCAGCCCCAGCATTTT. Translating gives CASSPQGAMGQPQHF. V and J are TRBV5-8 and TRBJ1-5; 9 bases agree with TRBD1. Trimming cost V 4 bases and J 6 bases; bases outside gene matches: 8. CDR3 length: 15 amino acids. CDR1 SGHTS and CDR2 YDEGEE come from the germline V gene. Full variable domain (rest looked up from reference TRBV5-8 and TRBJ1-5): EAGVTQSPTHLIKTRGQQATLRCSPISGHTSVYWYQQALGLGLQFLLWYDEGEERNRGNFPPRFSGRQFPNYSSELNVNALELEDSALYLCASSPQGAMGQPQHFGDGTRLSIL.

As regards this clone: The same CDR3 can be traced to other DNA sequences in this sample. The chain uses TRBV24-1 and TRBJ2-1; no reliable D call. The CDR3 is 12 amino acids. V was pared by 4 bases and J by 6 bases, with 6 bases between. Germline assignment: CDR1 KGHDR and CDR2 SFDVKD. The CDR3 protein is CATSERSNEQFF. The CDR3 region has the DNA TGTGCCACCAGTGAAAGGTCCAATGAGCAGTTCTTC.

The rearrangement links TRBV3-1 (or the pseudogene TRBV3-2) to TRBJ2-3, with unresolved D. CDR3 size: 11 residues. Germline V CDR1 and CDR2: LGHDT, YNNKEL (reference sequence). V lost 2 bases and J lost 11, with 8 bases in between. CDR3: CASSQTRKQYF. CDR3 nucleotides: TGTGCCAGCAGCCAAACACGTAAGCAGTATTTT.

CDR3 nucleotides: TGTGCCAGCAGTCCTCCGTCGGATAGCAATCAGCCCCAGCATTTT. Its protein product is CASSPPSDSNQPQHF. V and J are TRBV6-5 and TRBJ1-5; D is ambiguous. The CDR3 spans 15 residues. Germline CDR1 is MNHEY and CDR2 is SVGAGI. The V gene lost 5 bases and the J gene lost 0 bases, with 11 bases spanning the gap.